The 23 T cell receptor beta chains reported below all come from one sample, sequenced in a study of CD8+CD57+ T cells in acquired aplastic anemia. Genomic DNA, the template, was used for profiling of the TCR beta VDJ and CDR3. TCRdb processed the reads anew with MiXCR; each CDR3 protein has one entry. This sample has 150,000 to 180,000 distinct CDR3 sequences, with around half found just once. An expansion of CD8+CD57+ cells by flow cytometry had been shown in patients chosen for sequencing. The sequenced sample was sorted CD4+, CD8+, or CD8+CD57+ T cells (not recorded which) from PBMCs. Source of these receptors: a human donor with aplastic anemia.

A few counts support this clonotype. J is TRBJ2-6 and V is TRBV20-1; possibly TRBD1 for D (6 bases). V was cut by 5 bases and J by 0 bases, with 11 bases left in between. The CDR3 has 15 residues. Germline CDR1 and CDR2: DFQATT and SNEGSKA (reference sequence). The CDR3 loop reads CSAPDRISGANVLTF. CDR3 nucleotide sequence: TGCAGTGCTCCCGACAGGATCTCTGGGGCCAACGTCCTGACTTTC.

V and J are TRBV10-1 and TRBJ1-2; 9 bases align to TRBD1. V shed 11 bases, J shed 5 bases, and the junction held 3 bases outside the gene matches. The CDR3 sequence is 11 residues long. In germline, CDR1 is WNHNN, CDR2 SYGVQD (reference sequence). In DNA, the CDR3 is TGCGCCGGGGACAGGGTTTATGGCTACACCTTC. Its translation is CAGDRVYGYTF.

The chain has TRBV5-6 and TRBJ2-7; 7 bases align to TRBD1. Germline CDR1 reads SGHDT; CDR2 reads YYEEEE. Trimming took 0 bases from V and 7 from J; bases not matched to a gene: 10. This CDR3 comprises 15 residues. The CDR3 DNA reads TGTGCCAGCAGCTTGGTCTCAGGGGGAAAGGGGGAGCAGTACTTC. As protein: CASSLVSGGKGEQYF.

This clonotype showed up many times. V gene TRBV14 combines with J gene TRBJ2-7; D is possibly TRBD1 or TRBD2 (5 bases each). Trimming stripped 3 bases from V and 5 bases from J, with 14 bases between. The length of the CDR3 is 14 residues. Germline CDR1 SGHDN, CDR2 FVKESK. As DNA, the CDR3 is TGTGCCAGCAGCCATGCAAGGTGGGGGAACGAGCAGTACTTC. It yields the protein CASSHARWGNEQYF.

V gene TRBV4-3 combines with J gene TRBJ1-6; the D is unclear. From germline, CDR1 is LGHNA and CDR2 YSLEER. This CDR3 is 16 amino acids long. Trimming stripped 0 bases from V and 0 bases from J, with 6 bases between. CDR3 sequence: CASSQEAGSYNSPLHF. Written as DNA, the CDR3 is TGCGCCAGCAGCCAAGAGGCCGGCTCCTATAATTCACCCCTCCACTTT.

The rearrangement joins TRBV10-3 to TRBJ2-2; D perhaps matches TRBD1 (7 bases). The V end was cut by 10 bases, the J end by 2 bases, with 20 bases between. The length of the CDR3 is 16 residues. Germline values: CDR1 ENHRY, CDR2 SYGVKD. In DNA, the CDR3 is TGTGCCACAAACCCTCGGGGGACAGCCAACACCGGGGAGCTGTTTTTT. Translating it yields CATNPRGTANTGELFF.

The rearrangement joins TRBV29-1 to TRBJ1-2, with TRBD1 matching 8 bases. Germline CDR1 SQVTM, CDR2 ANQGSEA. V lost 4 bases to trimming and J lost 9 bases; unmatched junction nucleotides: 4. The CDR3 loop spans 11 amino acids. In nucleotides, the CDR3 is TGCAGCGTTGGACAGGGGAGTCGCTACACCTTC. Translation gives CSVGQGSRYTF.

The rearrangement uses TRBV10-3 and TRBJ2-2; 9 nucleotides match TRBD1. The CDR3 has 16 amino acids. Looked up from germline, CDR1 is ENHRY and CDR2 is SYGVKD. With 4 bases clipped from V and 1 base from J, the junction kept 4 bases outside the gene matches. The CDR3 region is CAISAGQGRNTGELFF. The CDR3 DNA reads TGTGCCATCAGTGCGGGACAGGGTAGGAACACCGGGGAGCTGTTTTTT.

The sample holds many counts of this clonotype. This chain joins TRBV19 and TRBJ1-2; 12 bases fit TRBD1. The CDR3 length is 14 residues. CDR1 LNHDA and CDR2 SQIVND come from the germline V gene (reference sequence). Unmatched junction bases numbered 12, after V lost 11 bases and J lost 8 bases. The CDR3 sequence is CAVDVGTGGVGYTF. In DNA, the CDR3 is TGTGCCGTCGACGTTGGGACAGGGGGCGTCGGCTACACCTTC.

This clonotype was observed a handful of times. This may arise from a read error, as a much more abundant clone is one base away. This chain joins TRBV7-9 and TRBJ2-2, with TRBD1 as a possible D gene (5 bases). The CDR3 contains 14 residues. Looked up from germline, CDR1 is SEHNR and CDR2 is FQNEAQ (reference sequence). CDR3 residues: CSSSLTGNTGELFF. The CDR3 nucleotides read TGTTCCAGCAGCTTAACAGGGAACACCGGGGAGCTGTTTTTT.

A single count supports this clonotype. The chain has TRBV20-1 and TRBJ2-7, with no clear D. Germline lookup yields CDR1 DFQATT and CDR2 SNEGSKA (reference sequence). V was trimmed by 6 bases and J by 4 bases, leaving 19 bases between them. This CDR3 comprises 14 residues. The CDR3 DNA follows: TGCAGTGCCCCGTCGACGGCCGCCGGGTACGAGCAGTACTTC. As protein: CSAPSTAAGYEQYF.

This clonotype was seen repeatedly, ten times or more. J is TRBJ1-6 and V is TRBV19; D unclear. This CDR3 spans 13 amino acids. Germline V gene sequence: CDR1 LNHDA, CDR2 SQIVND (reference sequence). Trimming removed 4 bases from V and 9 bases from J, with 10 bases in between. CDR3 DNA: TGTGCCAGTAGTACCTCGGGTGGTTCACCCCTCCACTTT. Its translation: CASSTSGGSPLHF. The complete variable domain, with remaining parts taken from reference TRBV19 and TRBJ1-6, reads DGGITQSPKYLFRKEGQNVTLSCEQNLNHDAMYWYRQDPGQGLRLIYYSQIVNDFQKGDIAEGYSVSREKKESFPLTVTSAQKNPTAFYLCASSTSGGSPLHFGNGTRLTVT.

This chain joins TRBV5-4 and TRBJ2-5; 8 positions match TRBD1. Looked up from germline, CDR1 is SGHNT and CDR2 is YYREEE (reference sequence). This CDR3 region has 15 residues. The ends lost 3 bases at V and 3 bases at J; junction bases unmatched: 7. The DNA of the CDR3 is TGTGCCAGCAGCTCGGCACCGACAGGGGAAGAGACCCAGTACTTC. Protein: CASSSAPTGEETQYF. Combining the CDR3 with reference TRBV5-4 and TRBJ2-5 gives the whole variable domain ETGVTQSPTHLIKTRGQQVTLRCSSQSGHNTVSWYQQALGQGPQFIFQYYREEENGRGNFPPRFSGLQFPNYSSELNVNALELDDSALYLCASSSAPTGEETQYFGPGTRLLVL.

J is TRBJ1-2 and V is TRBV7-9; possibly TRBD1 for D (5 bases). Deletions cut 5 bases from V and 6 bases from J, with 16 bases between. This CDR3 spans 14 amino acids. Germline CDR1 reads SEHNR; CDR2 reads FQNEAQ (reference sequence). The CDR3 loop reads CASSPAGGAHGYTF. Here the CDR3 DNA reads TGTGCCAGCAGCCCTGCGGGGGGTGCCCATGGCTACACCTTC. Full variable domain (remainder filled in from reference TRBV7-9 and TRBJ1-2): DTGVSQNPRHKITKRGQNVTFRCDPISEHNRLYWYRQTLGQGPEFLTYFQNEAQLEKSRLLSDRFSAERPKGSFSTLEIQRTEQGDSAMYLCASSPAGGAHGYTFGSGTRLTVV.

This clonotype was counted only a few times. The chain couples TRBV7-9 to TRBJ1-6, with a possible D match to TRBD1 (5 bases). V shed 6 bases and J shed 13 bases, with 13 bases lying between them. The V gene's germline CDR1 is SEHNR and CDR2 FQNEAQ (reference sequence). CDR3 length equals 12 residues. The CDR3 bases are TGTGCCAGCAGTGAAGCGGGGGGGCCCCTCCACTTT. Protein: CASSEAGGPLHF.

This clonotype was detected only once. J is TRBJ2-2 and V is TRBV29-1; D might be TRBD1 (5 bases). The CDR3 runs to 13 residues. V was trimmed by 4 bases and J by 1 base, leaving 7 bases between them. CDR1 is SQVTM, CDR2 ANQGSEA, per germline. CDR3 sequence reads: CSVVRGNTGELFF. Here the CDR3 DNA reads TGCAGCGTTGTAAGGGGGAACACCGGGGAGCTGTTTTTT.

V gene TRBV29-1 combines with J gene TRBJ1-1, with D possibly being TRBD1 (5 bases). CDR3 length: 13 residues. CDR1 is SQVTM and CDR2 is ANQGSEA in the germline V gene. Trimming stripped 7 bases from V and 0 bases from J, with 12 bases between. In DNA, the CDR3 is TGCAGCGCAGGGAAAACAATGAACACTGAAGCTTTCTTT. Translating it yields CSAGKTMNTEAFF.

Comments on this clonotype: A much larger clonotype is one base distant, so this may be a read error. J is TRBJ2-7 and V is TRBV4-3; D unclear. The CDR3 has 14 amino acids. Germline CDR1 is LGHNA and CDR2 is YSLEER. This chain's CDR3 is CASSQFGASHEQYF. CDR3 in DNA: TGCGCCAGCAGCCAGTTTGGAGCCTCCCACGAGCAGTACTTC.

V gene TRBV24-1 combines with J gene TRBJ2-3; D is unresolved. The V and J ends lost 4 bases and 6 bases respectively, with 13 bases between them. Germline V gene sequence: CDR1 KGHDR, CDR2 SFDVKD. The CDR3 has 14 amino acids. The CDR3 DNA reads as TGTGCCACCAGTGACCCCCTCGTCTCGGATACGCAGTATTTT. It encodes CATSDPLVSDTQYF.

As DNA, the CDR3 is TGCAGCGGCGAGACAGGGTCTTGGTTGGATACGCAGTATTTT. It codes for CSGETGSWLDTQYF. The rearrangement links TRBV29-1 to TRBJ2-3; TRBD1 agrees at 7 bases. The CDR3 consists of 14 residues. The junction had 13 bases not matched to a gene; V was cut back by 7 bases and J by 6 bases. From germline, CDR1 is SQVTM and CDR2 ANQGSEA.

The chain joins TRBV2 to TRBJ2-2; 9 nucleotides align to TRBD2. CDR3 length equals 14 residues. V dropped 8 bases and J dropped 4; count of bases not matched to a gene: 5. Germline V lookup: CDR1 SNHLY, CDR2 FYNNEI. CDR3 loop: CASAASGITGELFF. For the CDR3, the DNA is TGTGCCAGCGCGGCTAGCGGGATCACCGGGGAGCTGTTTTTT.

This clonotype was observed many times. V gene TRBV5-4 combines with J gene TRBJ2-2; D remains unclear. Germline V gene lookup returns CDR1 SGHNT and CDR2 YYREEE (reference sequence). V gave up 0 bases and J gave up 7 bases, with 4 bases separating them. The CDR3 totals 12 residues. As DNA, the CDR3 is TGTGCCAGCAGCTTGGTGGTCGGGGAGCTGTTTTTT. This gives the protein CASSLVVGELFF. The variable domain in full, with the rest retrieved from reference TRBV5-4 and TRBJ2-2, is ETGVTQSPTHLIKTRGQQVTLRCSSQSGHNTVSWYQQALGQGPQFIFQYYREEENGRGNFPPRFSGLQFPNYSSELNVNALELDDSALYLCASSLVVGELFFGEGSRLTVL.

This clonotype has only a few counts. The chain carries TRBV5-6 and TRBJ2-2, with 12 nucleotides matching TRBD2. From germline, CDR1 is SGHDT and CDR2 YYEEEE. The CDR3 has 20 residues. Germline trimming cut 7 bases from V and 1 base from J; bases unmatched to any gene: 17. In DNA, the CDR3 is TGTGCCAGCGCAGCTTGGGTCGAATCTAGCGGGGGGGAGAACACCGGGGAGCTGTTTTTT. Translated: CASAAWVESSGGENTGELFF.